This entry lists 8 T cell receptor beta chains sequenced from one sample in a study of blood T cells in healthy people across ages. A sample-barcoded 5' primer and a J-beta primer mix were used in a second PCR of about 7 to 12 cycles. MiXCR, run by TCRdb on the 5' RACE reads, gives a single entry per CDR3 protein. Among about 970,000 distinct CDR3 sequences listed, 51% were seen once. The sample consisted of blood. The receptor source for this set is a woman aged 55-75 years in good health.

J is TRBJ2-7 and V is TRBV10-3; possibly TRBD1 for D (5 bases). V was clipped by 7 bases and J by 0 bases, with 13 bases between them. The CDR3 is 14 amino acids. Germline CDR1 is ENHRY and CDR2 is SYGVKD. DNA of the CDR3: TGTGCCATCAAGGCACAGGAAAGCTCCTACGAGCAGTACTTC. Protein: CAIKAQESSYEQYF.

V gene TRBV28 combines with J gene TRBJ2-1; a possible D gene is TRBD2 (5 bases). Trimming stripped 4 bases from V and 3 bases from J, with 10 bases between. This CDR3 region has 14 residues. Germline-derived CDR1 and CDR2 are MDHEN and SYDVKM. The CDR3 bases are TGTGCCAGCAGTTCCCCACTAGGCTACAATGAGCAGTTCTTC. Protein sequence: CASSSPLGYNEQFF.

The table lists this clonotype with a few counts. The V gene is TRBV28, the J gene TRBJ2-3; a possible D gene is TRBD2 (5 bases). CDR1 MDHEN and CDR2 SYDVKM come from the germline V gene. The CDR3 is 14 amino acids. Trimming stripped 2 bases from V and 5 bases from J, with 11 bases between. The CDR3 is CASSLEGVEDTQYF. Here the CDR3 DNA reads TGTGCCAGCAGTTTAGAGGGAGTTGAAGATACGCAGTATTTT.

The sample holds a few counts of this clonotype. The chain recombines TRBV25-1 with TRBJ1-2, with a tentative D call TRBD1 (5 bases). The germline V gene has CDR1 MGHDK and CDR2 SYGVNS. Trimming took off 1 base at V and 6 bases at J, with 12 bases between the two ends. This CDR3 is built from 14 residues. CDR3 coding DNA: TGTGCCAGCAGTGAATGGGGGGGGATGGATGGCTACACCTTC. Its translation is CASSEWGGMDGYTF.

V is TRBV27 and J is TRBJ2-3; the D is unclear. CDR3 length: 15 residues. Germline loops: CDR1 MNHEY, CDR2 SMNVEV (reference sequence). V was clipped by 6 bases and J by 1 base, with 14 bases between them. The CDR3: CASSPRQYGTDTQYF. For the CDR3, the DNA is TGTGCCAGCAGCCCCCGGCAGTATGGCACAGATACGCAGTATTTT.

The chain carries TRBV20-1 and TRBJ2-7; D is perhaps TRBD1 (5 bases). V was cut by 3 bases and J by 4 bases, with 19 bases left in between. Per the germline V gene, CDR1 is DFQATT and CDR2 is SNEGSKA (reference sequence). This CDR3 has 15 residues. CDR3 sequence: CSASKRNNRGYEQYF. CDR3 DNA sequence: TGCAGTGCTAGCAAGAGGAATAATAGGGGATACGAGCAGTACTTC.

This clonotype was seen a handful of times. This rearrangement joins TRBV12-3 or TRBV12-4 to TRBJ1-4; tentatively, D is TRBD1 (5 bases). The V end was cut by 7 bases, the J end by 14 bases, with 26 bases between. CDR3 length: 15 amino acids. The CDR3 DNA reads TGTGCCAGCACCTCTCGCAGGGCCCCGAATGTCGGGCTGTTTTTT. Translating gives CASTSRRAPNVGLFF.

This clonotype has more than one count but fewer than ten. The V call is TRBV4-1, the J call TRBJ2-3; TRBD2 aligns across 8 bases. The trim removed 3 bases at V and 5 bases at J, leaving 7 bases unmatched. The CDR3 totals 15 residues. From germline, CDR1 is MGHRA and CDR2 YSYEKL. The CDR3 DNA is TGCGCCAGCAGCCAGGAGAGCGGGGGCAGAGATACGCAGTATTTT. The encoded protein is CASSQESGGRDTQYF.